This is a list of T cell receptor beta chains from one sample in a study of blood T cell repertoires in COVID-19. The method was immunoSEQ multiplex PCR; TCRdb's version includes in-frame clones alone and lacks a portion of them. The repertoire holds around 140,000 clones, about 79% seen once, with around 2.9% in the top ten. The sequencing sample was made of PBMCs or T cells enriched from blood (not recorded which). Every receptor here comes from a woman in her 50s who had recovered from COVID-19. CDR3s include the opening cysteine and the closing phenylalanine or tryptophan. The D gene is left open where the match is weak. The listing skips clone size in some rows; elsewhere it reads once, few, many or a size class.

V	size	J	length	D	DNA	CDR3
TRBV12-5	-	TRBJ1-2	13	-	TGTGCTAGTGGTTTTTCTTCGGGGTATGGCTACACCTTC	CASGFSSGYGYTF
TRBV9	-	TRBJ2-3	17	-	TGTGCCAGCAGCGTAGGGTCGGCGGTCCGAGGCACAGATACGCAGTATTTT	CASSVGSAVRGTDTQYF
TRBV4-1	-	TRBJ1-4	17	TRBD1	TGCGCCAGCAGCCAAGTGAACAGGGGCCCATATAATGAAAAACTGTTTTTT	CASSQVNRGPYNEKLFF
TRBV11-2	-	TRBJ1-1	14	-	TGTGCCAGCAGCTTAGGGCTAGGGAACACTGAAGCTTTCTTT	CASSLGLGNTEAFF
TRBV11-2	-	TRBJ1-2	12	-	TGTGCCAGCAGCTTAGGGAGCTATGGCTACACCTTC	CASSLGSYGYTF
TRBV6-1	-	TRBJ2-7	15	-	TGTGCCAGCAGTGAAGCCCCAGGGTTAATCATCGAGCAGTACTTC	CASSEAPGLIIEQYF
TRBV13	once	TRBJ2-5	15	-	TGTGCCAGCAGCTTAAGGGGGGGCGGCCAAGAGACCCAGTACTTC	CASSLRGGGQETQYF
TRBV6-5	-	TRBJ2-7	16	-	TGTGCCAGCAGTTACTCCCGACTCCCCGGGGCCTACGAGCAGTACTTC	CASSYSRLPGAYEQYF
TRBV19	-	TRBJ1-2	16	TRBD1	TGTGCCAGTAGTATACCCTCGGGGACAGGGGTCTATGGCTACACCTTC	CASSIPSGTGVYGYTF
TRBV6-5	-	TRBJ1-1	15	-	TGTGCCAGCAGTTACTCGGGCTCCCCGGACACTGAAGCTTTCTTT	CASSYSGSPDTEAFF
TRBV12-5	-	TRBJ2-2	15	TRBD1	TGTGCTAGTGGTCCAGGACAGGGCGTCACCGGGGAGCTGTTTTTT	CASGPGQGVTGELFF
TRBV5-4	once	TRBJ1-1	13	-	TGTGCCAGCAGCTCCTCTTTATACACTGAAGCTTTCTTT	CASSSSLYTEAFF
TRBV5-1	-	TRBJ2-1	18	TRBD1	TGCGCCAGCAGCTTGATTGGACAGGGAGCGAGCTCCTACAATGAGCAGTTCTTC	CASSLIGQGASSYNEQFF
TRBV24-1	-	TRBJ2-2	16	TRBD2	TGTGCCACCAGTGGATTGGTTGCGCGGGGGACCGGGGAGCTGTTTTTT	CATSGLVARGTGELFF
TRBV5-6	-	TRBJ1-2	14	-	TGTGCCAGCAGCTGGGGGCGGCTCACGGGGGGCTACACCTTC	CASSWGRLTGGYTF
TRBV19	-	TRBJ2-2	14	-	TGTGCCAGTAGGGTGGTAGGGGGTGCCGGGGAGCTGTTTTTT	CASRVVGGAGELFF
TRBV5-6	once	TRBJ2-1	17	TRBD2	TGTGCCAGCAGGTCCACTAGCGGGAGGACCTTCTGGAATGAGCAGTTCTTC	CASRSTSGRTFWNEQFF
TRBV6-2/TRBV6-3	-	TRBJ2-7	17	TRBD2	TGTGCCAGCAGTTACAGTAGTTTTGGGGACTACCCTAACGAGCAGTACTTC	CASSYSSFGDYPNEQYF
TRBV5-8	-	TRBJ1-4	17	-	TGTGCCAGCAGCTTGGAGACAGGAGCATGGACTAATGAAAAACTGTTTTTT	CASSLETGAWTNEKLFF
TRBV4-1	-	TRBJ2-5	15	-	TGCGCCAGCAGCCAAGTGCGACTCTCGGGGGAGACCCAGTACTTC	CASSQVRLSGETQYF
TRBV5-6	-	TRBJ1-3	12	-	TGTGCCAGCAGCTTGGTGCGGGGAACCATATATTTT	CASSLVRGTIYF
TRBV12-5	-	TRBJ2-2	15	-	TGTGCTAGTGGTTTGTTTACAGGGAACACCGGGGAGCTGTTTTTT	CASGLFTGNTGELFF
TRBV5-1	-	TRBJ2-7	15	TRBD2	TGCGCCAGCAGCTTGGGCCGGGGGGGCTCCTACGAGCAGTACTTC	CASSLGRGGSYEQYF
TRBV29-1	-	TRBJ2-5	13	-	TGCAGCGTTGGCAGAGAGGGCCAAGAGACCCAGTACTTC	CSVGREGQETQYF
TRBV4-1	-	TRBJ2-6	15	-	TGCGCCAGCAGCCAAGATCCGTCTGGGGCCAACGTCCTGACTTTC	CASSQDPSGANVLTF
TRBV19	-	TRBJ2-1	15	TRBD2	TGTGCCAGTAGTATCGCGGGGGGCGGCTACAATGAGCAGTTCTTC	CASSIAGGGYNEQFF
TRBV7-9	-	TRBJ2-3	15	-	TGTGCCAGCAGCTTAGCGGTGGCAGGGCGGGATACGCAGTATTTT	CASSLAVAGRDTQYF
TRBV5-4	-	TRBJ1-2	16	TRBD1	TGTGCCAGCAGCTTGGCCGCAACAGGGGGCGCCTATGGCTACACCTTC	CASSLAATGGAYGYTF
TRBV30	-	TRBJ1-6	17	TRBD1	TGTGCCTGGAGTGAGACAGGGACTAGCTCCTATAATTCACCCCTCCACTTT	CAWSETGTSSYNSPLHF
TRBV21-1	-	TRBJ1-5	16	-	TGTGCCAGCAGCATCCAAGGGGGGGTCGGCAATCAGCCCCAGCATTTT	CASSIQGGVGNQPQHF
TRBV10-3	-	TRBJ2-3	17	TRBD2	TGTGCCATCAGCCAGGCCCTAGCGGGAGGACCCACAGATACGCAGTATTTT	CAISQALAGGPTDTQYF
TRBV19	-	TRBJ2-1	16	TRBD2	TGTGCCAGTAGTATAGAACTAGCGGGACCCTACAATGAGCAGTTCTTC	CASSIELAGPYNEQFF
TRBV5-5	-	TRBJ2-7	15	-	TGTGCCAGCAGCTTGGATGTCAGGGGTAACTACGAGCAGTACTTC	CASSLDVRGNYEQYF
TRBV5-1	-	TRBJ2-2	16	TRBD2	TGCGCCAGCAGCTTGACCCTTAGCGGGAACGGCGGGGAGCTGTTTTTT	CASSLTLSGNGGELFF
TRBV3-1/TRBV3-2	-	TRBJ1-1	15	-	TGTGCCAGCAGCCAAGGGAAGGGGTGGAACACTGAAGCTTTCTTT	CASSQGKGWNTEAFF
TRBV2	-	TRBJ1-1	14	-	TGTGCCAGCAGTTTTGTTGCCGAGGGCACTGAAGCTTTCTTT	CASSFVAEGTEAFF
TRBV12-3/TRBV12-4	-	TRBJ1-2	13	-	TGTGCCAGCAGTTTAGGGCAGAACTATGGCTACACCTTC	CASSLGQNYGYTF
TRBV20-1	-	TRBJ1-1	14	-	TGCAGTGCTAGTTTAACACCTGAGAACACTGAAGCTTTCTTT	CSASLTPENTEAFF
TRBV30	few	TRBJ2-5	13	-	TGTGCCTGGACTACAGGGTACCAAGAGACCCAGTACTTC	CAWTTGYQETQYF
TRBV28	few	TRBJ1-1	15	TRBD1	TGTGCCAGCATTCTGACAGGGGGATTAAGAACTGAAGCTTTCTTT	CASILTGGLRTEAFF